The rows below give T cell receptor beta chains drawn from one sample of a study of Ad26.COV2.S vaccination and SARS-CoV-2 variants. Produced via immunoSEQ multiplex PCR; TCRdb's table is partial and in-frame only. In the table there are about 460,000 clones, 89% of which are singletons. The specimen comprised peripheral blood, sampled in a trial of Ad26.COV2.S vaccine versus placebo. The origin of the receptors is a person aged 18-60 years who received the Ad26.COV2.S COVID-19 vaccine or a placebo. The CDR3 runs from the conserved cysteine through the conserved F or W. The D gene is left open where the match is weak. Part of the rows lack a size; the others show once, few, many or a class for expanded clones.

16,TRBJ1-1,few,-,TRBV6-1,TGTGCCAGCAGTGAGGGTTGGGCAGGGTTTAACACTGAAGCTTTCTTT,CASSEGWAGFNTEAFF
13,TRBJ2-7,-,-,TRBV19,TGTGCCAGTAGTATGCCAGGTCTTGGCGAGCAGTACTTC,CASSMPGLGEQYF
17,TRBJ2-3,-,TRBD2,TRBV4-3,TGCGCCAGCAGCCAAACCCGACTAGCGGGGGGTAGTGATACGCAGTATTTT,CASSQTRLAGGSDTQYF
14,TRBJ2-2,-,TRBD2,TRBV10-2,TGCGCCAGCAAGCGGGGGGCAGACACCGGGGAGCTGTTTTTT,CASKRGADTGELFF
14,TRBJ2-7,-,-,TRBV6-5,TGTGCCAGCAGTTACATTGGACAATCCTACGAGCAGTACTTC,CASSYIGQSYEQYF
17,TRBJ2-6,once,-,TRBV5-5,TGTGCCAGCAGCGTTAGGCAGGGCGAATCTGGGGCCAACGTCCTGACTTTC,CASSVRQGESGANVLTF
15,TRBJ2-5,-,-,TRBV19,TGTGCCAGTAGTACAGGGATAAGCGCGGTAGAGACCCAGTACTTC,CASSTGISAVETQYF
14,TRBJ2-3,-,-,TRBV7-3,TGTGCCAGCAGCTTAAATGCCCTACCCGATACGCAGTATTTT,CASSLNALPDTQYF
16,TRBJ1-2,-,TRBD1,TRBV6-4,TGTGCCAGCAGTCCCGGGACAGGGGGGTTTTACTATGGCTACACCTTC,CASSPGTGGFYYGYTF
17,TRBJ2-4,-,TRBD2,TRBV18,TGTGCCAGCTCACCGTGGGAGGGGAAGGGAAGGAAAAACATTCAGTACTTC,CASSPWEGKGRKNIQYF
15,TRBJ2-3,-,TRBD1,TRBV6-5,TGTGCCAGCAGGAAAGACAGGGACGTTTTAGATACGCAGTATTTT,CASRKDRDVLDTQYF
14,TRBJ2-7,-,-,TRBV10-3,TGTGCCATCAGTGAGTCACCTAAGCCCTACGAGCAGTACTTC,CAISESPKPYEQYF
13,TRBJ2-4,-,-,TRBV7-9,TGTGCCAGCAGCCTTAACGTCATCGACATTCAGTACTTC,CASSLNVIDIQYF
14,TRBJ2-3,-,-,TRBV9,TGTGCCAGCAGCGTAGCGGGAGCGGGAGATACGCAGTATTTT,CASSVAGAGDTQYF